This T cell receptor beta chain was captured in a study of beta chain features in type 1 diabetes (dated by TCRdb to 2017 to 2018). Looking at the study overall: No differences in mean age, gender distribution, total cell number or subset yield were found between patients and healthy donors. The study compared TCRB repertoires of sorted circulating CD4+ T cell subsets between recently diagnosed type 1 diabetes patients and matched healthy donors. Whereas all 30 or so donors provided naive and central memory subsets, regulatory and stem cell-like memory subsets were isolated from just 8 patients and about 8 healthy donors. Across all samples, around 100 million sorted cells were examined, and cell number per subset correlated strongly with RNA yield. What the work shows at the level of the full study, not this receptor alone: Naive, central memory and regulatory TCRB repertoires appeared to be more alike among patients than among healthy donors. A moderate but significant shortening of TCRB CDR3 length was observed in type 1 diabetes patients in all four CD4+ subsets. Shorter templates might have been favored by PCR, but patient and control samples were amplified and corrected together, so both groups would have been affected equally by any skew. Because cDNA was sequenced instead of genomic DNA, highly expressing activated cells could be over-represented, though the groups showed no difference in activation or CD3 levels. Because small numbers of individuals were included in the HLA sub-analyses, any influence of HLA type on TCRB rearrangement was left unresolved. Fewer insertions and more nucleotide deletions at VDJ recombination sites were observed in patients with type 1 diabetes, implying thymic rearrangement abnormalities.

As for this clone: Its antigen has not been determined. One base away there is no much larger clone; base qualities are not given.

All of the isolated RNA was reverse transcribed with the High Capacity cDNA Reverse Transcription Kit, so expressed TCRB transcripts were sequenced. Naive, central memory and regulatory T cell samples underwent deep immunoSEQ sequencing, averaging roughly 3.4 million total reads per sample. Sorted cells were lysed in RLT buffer, and RNA was extracted using DNase-treated RNeasy Micro or Mini kits according to cell number. To prevent cross-contamination, every cell subset was processed on its own, while patient and healthy donor samples were processed together. TCRB sequences were amplified from cDNA with the immunoSEQ multiplex PCR, producing 87-bp fragments spanning the CDR3 region. Amplicons were sequenced on the Illumina HiSeq platform. The study's own analysis went as follows. PCR bias was corrected computationally using synthetic template baselines, and reads within Hamming distance 2 were collapsed, with unmergeable singletons discarded. Reads were aligned to IMGT to assign V, D and J genes, CDR3 length, and insertions or deletions at six rearrangement sites. Within each subset, clonotype counts were normalized to sorted cell number, after which true diversity and Gini coefficients were computed with the tcR R package. The overlap coefficient, calculated on TCRB nucleotide sequences, was used to quantify repertoire sharing. TCRdb's version of the immuneACCESS table is confined to in-frame rearrangements and falls short of the full clone set. An unresolved V gene accounts for under half of the shortfall where checked; the remainder is of unknown origin. V and J calls and clone size follow that table, whereas D and trimming were derived from the DNA. Within this sample are about 340,000 clones, with over 7% of them counted one time only. More than 0.8% of the sample is taken by the ten largest.

From each donor, a single peripheral blood sample of approximately 120 mL on average was drawn into heparinised tubes. A BD FACSAria II was used to sort naive, central memory, regulatory and stem cell-like memory CD4+ T cells with a panel that included CD45RO, CCR7, CD25, CD127, CD95 and CD27. Every sorted population had a purity above 95%. Right away, PBMCs were isolated by Lymphoprep density gradient centrifugation and were stained directly, with no culture step. So that batch effects would be minimized, each experiment stained and sorted samples in pairs, pairing one healthy donor with one patient. The germline V gene encodes CDR1 LNHDA and CDR2 SQIVND (reference sequence). The germline ends are 13 bases apart after V is trimmed by 4 bases and J by 0 bases. Spanning cysteine to phenylalanine, the CDR3 consists of 17 amino acids. Only the CDR3 region is kept as DNA, spanning 51 bases read in frame from base 1.

The sequenced material came from central memory CD4+ T cells from blood. This TCR was recovered from a man between 25 and 39 years old with type 1 diabetes. Recombination linked TRBV19 to TRBJ2-6; the D region may be TRBD1 or TRBD2, each matching 5 bases equally. In nucleotides, the sequence is TGTGCCAGTAGTAAGGGAGTAAGGGGCTCTGGGGCCAACGTCCTGACTTTC. Its product reads: CASSKGVRGSGANVLTF.